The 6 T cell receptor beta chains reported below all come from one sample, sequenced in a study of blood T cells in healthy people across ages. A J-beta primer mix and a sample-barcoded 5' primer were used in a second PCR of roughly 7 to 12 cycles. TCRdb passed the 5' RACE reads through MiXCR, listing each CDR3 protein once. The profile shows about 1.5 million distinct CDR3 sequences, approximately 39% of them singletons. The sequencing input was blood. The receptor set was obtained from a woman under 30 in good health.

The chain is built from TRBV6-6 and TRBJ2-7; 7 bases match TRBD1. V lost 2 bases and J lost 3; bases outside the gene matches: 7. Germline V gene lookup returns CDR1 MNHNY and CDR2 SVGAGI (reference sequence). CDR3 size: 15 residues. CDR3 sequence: CASSYHRGVFYEQYF. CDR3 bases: TGTGCCAGCAGTTACCACAGGGGAGTGTTCTACGAGCAGTACTTC.

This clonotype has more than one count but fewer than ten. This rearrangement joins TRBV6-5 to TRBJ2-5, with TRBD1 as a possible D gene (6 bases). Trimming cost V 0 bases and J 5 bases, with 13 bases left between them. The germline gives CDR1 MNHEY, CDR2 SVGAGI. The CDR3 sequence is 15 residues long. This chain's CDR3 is CASSYSAGAAETQYF. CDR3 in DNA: TGTGCCAGCAGTTACTCGGCAGGGGCCGCGGAGACCCAGTACTTC.

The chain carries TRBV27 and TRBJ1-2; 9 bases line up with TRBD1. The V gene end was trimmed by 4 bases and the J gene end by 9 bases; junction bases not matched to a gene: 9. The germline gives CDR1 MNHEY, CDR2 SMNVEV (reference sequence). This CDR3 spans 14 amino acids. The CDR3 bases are TGTGCCAGCAGTTCATACCTACAGGGGGCCAGCTACACCTTC. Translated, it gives CASSSYLQGASYTF.

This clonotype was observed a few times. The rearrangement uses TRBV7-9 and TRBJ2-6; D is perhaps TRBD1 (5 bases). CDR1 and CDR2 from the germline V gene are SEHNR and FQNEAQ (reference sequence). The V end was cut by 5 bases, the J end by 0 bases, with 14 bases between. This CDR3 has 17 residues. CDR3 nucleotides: TGTGCCAGCAGCGCAGGGATCCTCATCTCTGGGGCCAACGTCCTGACTTTC. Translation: CASSAGILISGANVLTF.

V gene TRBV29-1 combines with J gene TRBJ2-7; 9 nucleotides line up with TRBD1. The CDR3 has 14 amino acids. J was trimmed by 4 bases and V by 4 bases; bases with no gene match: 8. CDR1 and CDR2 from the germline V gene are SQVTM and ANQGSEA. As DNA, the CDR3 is TGCAGCGTTGGGACTCCGGGACAGGGATACGAGCAGTACTTC. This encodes CSVGTPGQGYEQYF.

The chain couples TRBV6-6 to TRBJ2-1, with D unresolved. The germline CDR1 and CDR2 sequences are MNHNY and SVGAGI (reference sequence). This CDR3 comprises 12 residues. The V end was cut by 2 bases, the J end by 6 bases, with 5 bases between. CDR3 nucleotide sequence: TGTGCCAGCAGTTACATGAGCAATGAGCAGTTCTTC. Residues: CASSYMSNEQFF.